The rows below give T cell receptor beta chains drawn from one sample of a study of Ad26.COV2.S vaccination and SARS-CoV-2 variants. Method: immunoSEQ multiplex PCR; TCRdb's copy keeps in-frame clones and lacks some. Of approximately 480,000 clones detected, 87% appear once; the ten largest clones hold 9.5% to 15%. Source: peripheral blood, taken in a trial of Ad26.COV2.S vaccine versus placebo. These receptor sequences come from a person between 18 and 59 years old who received the Ad26.COV2.S COVID-19 vaccine or a placebo. Both conserved end residues are trimmed from each CDR3. Expanded clones are given a class, and other clones once, few, many or no size at all.

CDR3 protein	V gene	J gene	clone size
ASSFLVGTFEKLF	TRBV7-2	TRBJ1-4	NA
AWRNTQGDQETQY	TRBV30	TRBJ2-5	once
ASSYLWDTNNSPLH	TRBV6-5	TRBJ1-6	NA
ASSPGNNEQF	TRBV5-1	TRBJ2-1	NA
ASSSGQRGLQETQY	TRBV28	TRBJ2-5	NA
ASSPRAVWANTQY	TRBV18	TRBJ2-3	NA
SARANTEAF	TRBV20-1	TRBJ1-1	NA
ASSIRGGRAKEQY	TRBV19	TRBJ2-7	NA
ASSLGLVGGFEAF	TRBV5-8	TRBJ1-1	NA
ASRSPVMKTQY	TRBV11-2	TRBJ2-5	NA